The clone carrying this TCR beta chain was observed many times. These data are taken from a study of regulatory T cells in long-lasting Graves disease. Time point defined: newly diagnosed GD, antithyroid drugs for less than 3 months. From PBMCs, RNA was extracted and then used to make the TCR library. A volume of roughly 9.1 milliliters of peripheral blood was collected in EDTA tubes. To make TCR beta libraries, researchers used iRepertoire HTBI primers and Arm-PCR of CDR3 regions. Using its own MiXCR run on the multiplex PCR reads, TCRdb lists one record per CDR3 protein. The table has around 500,000 distinct CDR3 sequences, roughly 13% seen once. V was clipped by 5 bases and J by 5 bases, with 13 bases between them. The CDR3 consists of 13 residues. The germline gives CDR1 LGHDT, CDR2 YNNKEL (reference sequence). The same data also went into a second study, on T cells in Graves' hyperthyroidism and ophthalmopathy.

This TCR was sampled from a man aged 25-45 years with Graves disease. Sequencing was performed on peripheral blood mononuclear cells (PBMCs), taken at new diagnosis, from a patient treated with antithyroid drugs. The V and J genes are TRBV3-1 and TRBJ2-7; either TRBD1 or TRBD2 may fit D (5 bases each). This CDR3 is CASSSGTDDEQYF. DNA of the CDR3: TGTGCCAGCAGCTCTGGGACGGACGACGAGCAGTACTTC.